These 18 T cell receptor beta chains share one sample of origin, sequenced in a study of a mutant IDH1 vaccine in newly diagnosed glioma. Measured with immunoSEQ multiplex PCR; TCRdb has only the in-frame clones, and not every one. The data contain 100,000 to 120,000 clones, 85% to 90% of them seen just once; the ten biggest clones take up 0.61%. Their specific antigens are unknown. Time point specified: week 11, during vaccination. Topical imiquimod accompanied each vaccine dose, which consisted of 300 ug of mutant IDH1 20-mer peptide. This specimen consisted of PBMCs, obtained from a glioma patient whose treatment included an IDH1 peptide vaccine. All receptors come from a woman aged 45-65 years with glioma.

The chain recombines TRBV9 with TRBJ2-5, with TRBD1 identical over 7 bases. The J segment lost 1 base and the V segment lost 4 bases, leaving 4 bases of the junction unmatched. Germline CDR1 is SGDLS and CDR2 is YYNGEE. The CDR3 is 14 residues long. CDR3 amino acids: CASSPGQVQETQYF. The CDR3 DNA follows: TGTGCCAGCAGCCCTGGACAGGTCCAAGAGACCCAGTACTTC. Variable domain in full (rest from reference TRBV9 and TRBJ2-5): DSGVTQTPKHLITATGQRVTLRCSPRSGDLSVYWYQQSLDQGLQFLIQYYNGEERAKGNILERFSAQQFPDLHSELNLSSLELGDSALYFCASSPGQVQETQYFGPGTRLLVL.

The gene calls are TRBV6-4 and TRBJ2-5, with 8 positions matching TRBD1. With V trimmed by 4 bases and J by 4 bases, 8 bases remained unmatched. The length of the CDR3 is 15 residues. CDR1 and CDR2 from the germline V gene are MRHNA and SNTAGT. CDR3 nucleotides: TGTGCCAGCAGTGCCAATCCAGGGGGCCGAGAGACCCAGTACTTC. This sequence encodes CASSANPGGRETQYF.

The CDR3 reads CASSVTGGLAGRAEQYF. The CDR3 bases are TGTGCCAGCAGCGTAACAGGGGGCTTAGCAGGGAGGGCCGAGCAGTACTTC. The chain links TRBV9 to TRBJ2-7; TRBD1 matches at 9 bases. There are 17 residues in the CDR3. Germline V gene data show CDR1 as SGDLS and CDR2 as YYNGEE. V shed 1 base, J shed 6 bases, and the junction held 14 bases outside the gene matches.

About this clone: An end of the junction differs from the germline gene, which may be a read error. The chain couples TRBV6-5 to TRBJ2-4; 11 bases line up with TRBD2. CDR1 and CDR2 (germline): MNHEY, SVGAGI. The CDR3 is 11 amino acids. In nucleotides, the CDR3 is TGTGCCAGCAGCGAGGGACTAGCGGCAGGCTTC. This translates into CASSEGLAAGF.

This sequence joins TRBV5-1 and TRBJ2-7; 7 nucleotides match TRBD1. Germline assignment: CDR1 SGHRS and CDR2 YFSETQ. This CDR3 spans 16 amino acids. Losses at the gene ends were 4 bases for V and 3 bases for J; bases not matched to a gene: 13. The CDR3 DNA is TGCGCCAGCAGCCTCCACCTCGACAGGGTCAACTACGAGCAGTACTTC. The encoded protein is CASSLHLDRVNYEQYF.

V is TRBV30 and J is TRBJ2-1; 13 nucleotides match TRBD2. With V trimmed by 4 bases and J by 8 bases, 8 bases remained unmatched. The CDR3 runs to 15 residues. Looked up from germline, CDR1 is GTSNPN and CDR2 is SVGIG (reference sequence). The CDR3 sequence: CAWIQGTSGADEQFF. The CDR3 coding sequence is TGTGCCTGGATCCAAGGGACTAGCGGGGCCGATGAGCAGTTCTTC.

This chain links TRBV9 with TRBJ1-4, with D unresolved. Per germline, CDR1 SGDLS and CDR2 YYNGEE. The CDR3 extends over 16 amino acids. The germline V and J ends were trimmed by 4 bases and 3 bases, with 16 bases remaining between them. Here the CDR3 reads CASSPRSGPPNEKLFF. The CDR3 region has the DNA TGTGCCAGCAGCCCCCGGTCTGGGCCCCCTAATGAAAAACTGTTTTTT.

This clone has a handful of counts. The chain employs TRBV2 and TRBJ2-7; no definite D call. Germline loops: CDR1 SNHLY, CDR2 FYNNEI. Trimming removed 3 bases at V and 0 bases at J, with 6 bases between. The CDR3 runs to 13 residues. In DNA, the CDR3 is TGTGCCAGCAGTGACAGTCGCTCCTACGAGCAGTACTTC. As protein: CASSDSRSYEQYF.

The V gene is TRBV11-2, the J gene TRBJ2-1; D is ambiguous. V lost 5 bases and J lost 2, with 13 bases in between. The CDR3 length is 15 residues. Per germline, CDR1 SGHAT and CDR2 FQNNGV. The CDR3 sequence: CASSATPATYNEQFF. The DNA for the CDR3 is TGTGCCAGCAGCGCCACCCCTGCGACCTACAATGAGCAGTTCTTC.

The chain carries TRBV19 and TRBJ2-7; D is ambiguous. The V gene lost 0 bases and the J gene lost 2 bases, with 11 bases spanning the gap. The CDR3 runs to 15 residues. Germline values: CDR1 LNHDA, CDR2 SQIVND (reference sequence). The CDR3 nucleotides are TGTGCCAGTAGTATAGAAGCGACCCTCCCCTACGAGCAGTACTTC. It codes for CASSIEATLPYEQYF.

J is TRBJ2-7 and V is TRBV27; no firm D call. There are 15 residues in the CDR3. Germline CDR1 MNHEY, CDR2 SMNVEV (reference sequence). With 3 bases removed from V and 1 base from J, the gap between germline ends came to 13 bases. CDR3 amino acids: CASSLAGRVSYEQYF. DNA for the CDR3: TGTGCCAGCAGTTTGGCCGGCCGCGTATCCTACGAGCAGTACTTC.

This clone was observed once. This rearrangement joins TRBV7-3 to TRBJ2-5, with 13 bases fitting TRBD2. The CDR3 is 15 residues long. Trimming at V came to 4 bases and at J to 5 bases, leaving 4 bases not matched to a gene. Germline V gene sequence: CDR1 SGHTA, CDR2 FQGTGA. CDR3 amino acids: CASSWTSGSGETQYF. Here the CDR3 DNA reads TGTGCCAGCAGCTGGACTAGCGGGAGTGGGGAGACCCAGTACTTC. Variable domain in full (rest from reference TRBV7-3 and TRBJ2-5): GAGVSQTPSNKVTEKGKYVELRCDPISGHTALYWYRQSLGQGPEFLIYFQGTGAADDSGLPNDRFFAVRPEGSVSTLKIQRTERGDSAVYLCASSWTSGSGETQYFGPGTRLLVL.

The chain combines TRBV19 with TRBJ1-1; TRBD1 is a possible D gene (5 bases). Trimming cost V 0 bases and J 1 base, with 6 bases left between them. The CDR3 totals 14 residues. The germline CDR1 and CDR2 sequences are LNHDA and SQIVND (reference sequence). The CDR3 DNA is TGTGCCAGTAGTATAGATAGGGGGAACACTGAAGCTTTCTTT. Protein: CASSIDRGNTEAFF.

V is TRBV13 and J is TRBJ2-7, with 14 nucleotides matching TRBD2. The CDR3 consists of 16 residues. The ends lost 4 bases at V and 3 bases at J; junction bases unmatched: 5. The germline gives CDR1 PRHDT, CDR2 FYEKMQ (reference sequence). CDR3 DNA: TGTGCCAGCAGCTCCGGACTAGCGGGAGGAAACTACGAGCAGTACTTC. This sequence encodes CASSSGLAGGNYEQYF.

This clone has a single count. The chain couples TRBV9 to TRBJ1-1; TRBD1 matches 8 bases. The CDR3 contains 16 residues. Germline V gene sequence: CDR1 SGDLS, CDR2 YYNGEE. V was clipped by 4 bases and J by 2 bases; unmatched bases: 10. The CDR3 coding sequence is TGTGCCAGCAGCAGAAAGACAGGGGCGAACAACACTGAAGCTTTCTTT. Residues: CASSRKTGANNTEAFF. The variable domain in full, with the rest retrieved from reference TRBV9 and TRBJ1-1, is DSGVTQTPKHLITATGQRVTLRCSPRSGDLSVYWYQQSLDQGLQFLIQYYNGEERAKGNILERFSAQQFPDLHSELNLSSLELGDSALYFCASSRKTGANNTEAFFGQGTRLTVV.

This clone was detected only a few times. The V gene is TRBV28, the J gene TRBJ2-1; 12 nucleotides match TRBD2. Germline loops: CDR1 MDHEN, CDR2 SYDVKM. V dropped 5 bases and J dropped 5; count of bases not matched to a gene: 10. The CDR3 runs to 17 residues. The CDR3 coding sequence is TGTGCCAGCAGTACCCCGACTAGCGGGAGTCGGAACAATGAGCAGTTCTTC. This codes for CASSTPTSGSRNNEQFF.

The CDR3: CASSSSSTYEQYF. DNA for the CDR3: TGCGCCAGCAGTTCCTCTTCCACCTACGAGCAGTACTTC. V usage is TRBV5-1 and J usage is TRBJ2-7; D gene unclear. Looked up from germline, CDR1 is SGHRS and CDR2 is YFSETQ. Trimming shortened V by 5 bases and J by 2 bases, and 11 bases separated the two germline ends. This CDR3 contains 13 residues.

Only one count was recorded for this clone. V and J are TRBV7-9 and TRBJ2-5, with TRBD1 identical over 8 bases. Trimming at V came to 0 bases and at J to 4 bases, leaving 4 bases not matched to a gene. Germline loops: CDR1 SEHNR, CDR2 FQNEAQ (reference sequence). The CDR3 is 15 amino acids. CDR3 coding DNA: TGTGCCAGCAGCTTAGCGTCAGGGGGCATAGAGACCCAGTACTTC. This sequence encodes CASSLASGGIETQYF.